This T cell receptor (beta chain) was captured by sequencing in a study of blood T cell repertoires in COVID-19. Overall study: Donors in the United States, Italy and Spain gave samples during acute or convalescent COVID-19.

Profiling relied on immunoSEQ multiplex PCR, and the TCRdb table lists in-frame clones only, not all of them. The sample comprises around 380,000 clones, 81% of which are singletons, and around 1% rests with the top ten. The CDR3 has 15 residues. V trimming: 4 bases; J trimming: 6 bases; junction bases outside the gene matches: 7. Germline CDR1 reads KGHSH; CDR2 reads LQKENI. The sample taken for sequencing was peripheral blood. V gene TRBV18 combines with J gene TRBJ2-3; 10 bases are a match to TRBD2. The sequence came from a human donor with acute or convalescent COVID-19. The donor label of this sample is uncertain. CDR3 bases: TGTGCCAGCTCACATCTAGCGGGGGATCCTGATACGCAGTATTTT. Its translation: CASSHLAGDPDTQYF.